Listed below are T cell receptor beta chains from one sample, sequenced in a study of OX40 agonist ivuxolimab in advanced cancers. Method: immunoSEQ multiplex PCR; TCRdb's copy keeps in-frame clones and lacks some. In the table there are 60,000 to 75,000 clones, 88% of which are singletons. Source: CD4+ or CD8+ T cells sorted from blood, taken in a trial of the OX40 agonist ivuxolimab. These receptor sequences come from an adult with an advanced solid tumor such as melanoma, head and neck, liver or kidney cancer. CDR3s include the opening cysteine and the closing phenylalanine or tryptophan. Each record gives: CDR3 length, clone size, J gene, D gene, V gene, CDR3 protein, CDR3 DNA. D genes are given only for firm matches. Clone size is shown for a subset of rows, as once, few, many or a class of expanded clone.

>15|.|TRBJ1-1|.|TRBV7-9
CASSLGSQLNTEAFF
TGTGCCAGCAGCTTAGGGAGTCAACTAAACACTGAAGCTTTCTTT
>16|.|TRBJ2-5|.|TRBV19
CASSIGGGSGRETQYF
TGTGCCAGTAGTATAGGTGGGGGTTCGGGCCGAGAGACCCAGTACTTC
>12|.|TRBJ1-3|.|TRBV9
CASSVAGNTIYF
TGTGCCAGCAGCGTAGCGGGGAACACCATATATTTT
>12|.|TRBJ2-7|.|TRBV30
CAWSQGRYEQYF
TGTGCCTGGAGTCAGGGGCGCTACGAGCAGTACTTC
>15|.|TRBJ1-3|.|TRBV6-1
CASSEAGQIGNTIYF
TGTGCCAGCAGTGAAGCCGGGCAGATTGGAAACACCATATATTTT
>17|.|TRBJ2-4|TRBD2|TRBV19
CASSILASGRLGNIQYF
TGTGCCAGTAGTATCCTGGCTAGCGGGAGGCTCGGGAACATTCAGTACTTC
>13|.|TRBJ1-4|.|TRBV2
CASRTLVGEKLFF
TGTGCCAGCCGGACGCTAGTTGGTGAAAAACTGTTTTTT
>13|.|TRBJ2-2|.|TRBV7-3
CASSFLNTGELFF
TGTGCCAGCAGCTTCTTGAACACCGGGGAGCTGTTTTTT
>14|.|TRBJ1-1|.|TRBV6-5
CASSSDNRDTEAFF
TGTGCCAGCAGTTCGGATAACAGGGACACTGAAGCTTTCTTT
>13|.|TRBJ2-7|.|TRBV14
CASSLNIPYEQYF
TGTGCCAGCAGCCTAAACATTCCCTACGAGCAGTACTTC
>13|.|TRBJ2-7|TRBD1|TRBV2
CASRTGNLYEQYF
TGTGCCAGCAGGACAGGGAATTTGTACGAGCAGTACTTC
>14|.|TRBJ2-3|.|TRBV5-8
CASRADLSTDTQYF
TGTGCCAGCAGGGCGGACTTGAGCACAGATACGCAGTATTTT
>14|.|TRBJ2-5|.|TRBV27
CASSFYRSQETQYF
TGTGCCAGCAGTTTTTATAGAAGCCAAGAGACCCAGTACTTC
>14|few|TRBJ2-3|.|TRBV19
CASSIDHSIDTQYF
TGTGCCAGTAGTATAGATCACAGTATAGATACGCAGTATTTT
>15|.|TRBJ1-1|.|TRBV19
CAATRDTLSNTEAFF
TGTGCCGCAACCCGGGACACCTTATCGAACACTGAAGCTTTCTTT
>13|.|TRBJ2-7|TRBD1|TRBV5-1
CASSNRGSYEQYF
TGCGCCAGCAGCAACAGGGGATCCTACGAGCAGTACTTC
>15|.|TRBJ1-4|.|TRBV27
CASSLQSGVREKLFF
TGTGCCAGCAGTTTACAGTCAGGGGTAAGGGAAAAACTGTTTTTT
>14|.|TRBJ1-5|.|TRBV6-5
CASSGWTRNQPQHF
TGTGCCAGCAGCGGATGGACCCGCAATCAGCCCCAGCATTTT
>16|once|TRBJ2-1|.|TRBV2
CASSESRTADYNEQFF
TGTGCCAGCAGTGAGTCTAGAACTGCCGATTACAATGAGCAGTTCTTC
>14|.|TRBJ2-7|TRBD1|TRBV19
CASSIGTGGREQYF
TGTGCCAGTAGTATCGGGACAGGGGGACGCGAGCAGTACTTC